This T cell receptor (beta chain) was sequenced during a study of persistence of HIV-infected CD4 T cells. Concerning this clone itself: What it binds is unknown.

An overlapping HIV-1 Gag peptide pool stimulated these cells at approximately 0.91 ug/peptide/mL. Memory cells lacking CD40L and CD69 with high CD45RO were sorted. Donors had CD4+ T cell counts above 400 cells/uL and were CMV-seropositive. Anti-CD28/CD49d costimulation, CD40-blocking antibody and enfuvirtide were given to CD8-depleted PBMCs for 15 to 20 hours. This was the immunoSEQ version 4 assay in survey mode. Clones were read by immunoSEQ multiplex PCR, and TCRdb kept only the in-frame ones, dropping some. This sample carries tens of thousands of clones, about 69% of them seen once, and the ten largest clones take under 2%. Per germline, CDR1 LGHDT and CDR2 YNNKEL (reference sequence). Between the trimmed V and J ends, which lost 1 base and 5 bases, there was a span of 6 bases. The CDR3 contains 12 residues. The study's findings and limits: Antigen-responding cells were enriched for degenerate expanded CDR3beta sequences.

The rearrangement uses TRBV3-1 (or the pseudogene TRBV3-2) and TRBJ2-7, with D uncertain. The clonotype comes from an adult man with HIV who was CMV-seropositive. This sample comprised CD4+ T cells sorted from PBMCs after approximately 20-hour stimulation, obtained from a patient who received antiretroviral therapy. The CDR3 loop reads CASSQVRHEQYF. CDR3 DNA sequence: TGTGCCAGCAGCCAAGTTAGGCACGAGCAGTACTTC.